A single sample gave rise to the 27 T cell receptor beta chains below, sequenced in a study of T cell changes during pregnancy in multiple sclerosis. Only in-frame clones appear in the TCRdb table, and some are missing; sequencing was by immunoSEQ multiplex PCR. The repertoire consists of 30,000 to 40,000 clones, with roughly nine tenths occurring once and the leading ten covering about 3%. The sample was CD4+ T cells from peripheral blood mononuclear cells, taken in the third trimester of pregnancy. Receptors originate from a female donor in good health, enrolled as a control in a pregnancy study.

The rearrangement links TRBV7-2 to TRBJ2-1, with no clear D. Germline loops: CDR1 SGHTA, CDR2 FQGNSA. Deletions cut 1 base from V and 5 bases from J, with 9 bases between. There are 14 residues in the CDR3. CDR3 nucleotides: TGTGCCAGCAGCTTAGGAGGTAGAAACAATGAGCAGTTCTTC. Translation: CASSLGGRNNEQFF.

CDR3 protein: CASSPNSIPNQPQHF. For the CDR3, the DNA is TGTGCCAGCTCACCTAACAGCATTCCTAATCAGCCCCAGCATTTT. The genes are TRBV18 and TRBJ1-5; unclear D gene. Deletions cut 3 bases from V and 4 bases from J, with 13 bases between. The length of the CDR3 is 15 residues. Germline CDR1 and CDR2: KGHSH and LQKENI.

The chain employs TRBV6-6 and TRBJ2-2, with 9 bases identical to TRBD1. The CDR3 is 15 amino acids. After removal of 5 bases from V and 5 bases from J, the junction contained 6 bases not matched to a gene. CDR1 and CDR2 (germline): MNHNY, SVGAGI (reference sequence). In DNA, the CDR3 is TGTGCCAGCAGTGCCGGGACAGGGAAGACCGGGGAGCTGTTTTTT. Translating gives CASSAGTGKTGELFF.

The genes are TRBV27 and TRBJ1-6; 9 bases are a match to TRBD1. This CDR3 is built from 16 residues. J gave up 7 bases and V 6 bases, and 10 bases lay outside the gene matches. Germline CDR1 and CDR2: MNHEY and SMNVEV (reference sequence). The CDR3 spells CASSRGGQGQNSPLHF. The CDR3 bases are TGTGCCAGCAGCCGTGGGGGACAGGGTCAAAATTCACCCCTCCACTTT.

V is TRBV5-4 and J is TRBJ2-1; tentative D call: TRBD1 (6 bases). V lost 4 bases, J lost 5 bases, and 16 bases lay in between. This CDR3 has 15 amino acids. CDR1 SGHNT and CDR2 YYREEE come from the germline V gene (reference sequence). CDR3 loop: CASSPAGVGDNEQFF. The DNA for the CDR3 is TGTGCCAGCAGCCCGGCAGGGGTAGGTGACAATGAGCAGTTCTTC.

The V call is TRBV6-6, the J call TRBJ2-5, with D perhaps matching TRBD2 (6 bases). Germline CDR1 reads MNHNY; CDR2 reads SVGAGI (reference sequence). Trimming removed 5 bases at V and 4 bases at J, with 11 bases between. The CDR3 has 13 amino acids. CDR3 residues: CASSPSVGETQYF. In nucleotides, the CDR3 is TGTGCCAGCAGTCCTAGCGTCGGAGAGACCCAGTACTTC.

The count of this clone is one. The rearrangement links TRBV11-2 to TRBJ1-1; 12 bases fit TRBD1. This CDR3 has 17 residues. V lost 4 bases and J lost 3; bases outside the gene matches: 9. Germline V gene sequence: CDR1 SGHAT, CDR2 FQNNGV. CDR3 amino acids: CASSSGPGQGAHTEAFF. The DNA for the CDR3 is TGTGCCAGCAGCTCGGGACCGGGACAGGGGGCCCACACTGAAGCTTTCTTT.

This chain joins TRBV10-1 and TRBJ1-2, with TRBD1 matching over 9 bases. Trimming removed 6 bases from V and 6 bases from J; junction bases left unmatched: 8. Germline assignment: CDR1 WNHNN and CDR2 SYGVQD (reference sequence). The CDR3 has 14 amino acids. The CDR3 DNA reads as TGCGCCAGCAGCACCGGGACAGGGTTTGATGGCTACACCTTC. Amino acids: CASSTGTGFDGYTF.

The V call is TRBV4-2, the J call TRBJ2-1; D remains ambiguous. V gave up 0 bases and J gave up 8 bases, with 14 bases separating them. CDR3 length: 15 residues. Germline V gene lookup returns CDR1 LGHNA and CDR2 YNFKEQ. The CDR3: CASSQDPARGDEQFF. CDR3 DNA: TGTGCCAGCAGCCAAGATCCCGCAAGAGGCGATGAGCAGTTCTTC.

The CDR3 region has the DNA TGTGCCAGCAGATTGGGGGCAGGATATGGCTACACCTTC. Residues: CASRLGAGYGYTF. The chain links TRBV6-5 to TRBJ1-2; possible D gene TRBD1, 6 bases. V lost 6 bases and J lost 5, with 13 bases in between. Germline assignment: CDR1 MNHEY and CDR2 SVGAGI. The CDR3 sequence is 13 residues long.

This sequence joins TRBV7-2 and TRBJ2-3, with 10 bases matching TRBD2. This CDR3 comprises 16 residues. Germline V CDR1 and CDR2: SGHTA, FQGNSA. V dropped 1 base and J dropped 3; count of bases not matched to a gene: 4. The CDR3 reads CASSLVAGGFTDTQYF. The CDR3 bases are TGTGCCAGCAGCTTAGTAGCGGGAGGTTTTACAGATACGCAGTATTTT.

This clone was seen just once. The chain uses TRBV6-5 and TRBJ2-2; tentatively, D is TRBD2 (6 bases). The length of the CDR3 is 14 residues. V gave up 6 bases and J gave up 4 bases, with 12 bases separating them. CDR1 is MNHEY and CDR2 is SVGAGI in the germline V gene. The CDR3 here is CASSRGGITGELFF. The CDR3 DNA reads TGTGCCAGCAGCCGTGGGGGGATCACCGGGGAGCTGTTTTTT.

The chain links TRBV19 to TRBJ1-6; 10 positions agree with TRBD1. The J segment lost 5 bases and the V segment lost 6 bases, leaving 7 bases of the junction unmatched. Germline CDR1 and CDR2: LNHDA and SQIVND (reference sequence). CDR3 length equals 16 residues. The CDR3 coding sequence is TGTGCCAGTAGATCGACAGGGGGCGATCATAATTCACCCCTCCACTTT. This codes for CASRSTGGDHNSPLHF.

This chain connects TRBV5-7 to TRBJ2-7, with TRBD2 identical over 8 bases. Being an ORF, TRBV5-7 has a function that is uncertain. J was trimmed by 6 bases and V by 0 bases; bases with no gene match: 8. This CDR3 is 15 amino acids long. As DNA, the CDR3 is TGTGCCAGCAGCTTGGGGCCAGCGGGGGTAAGCGAGCAGTACTTC. Encoded protein: CASSLGPAGVSEQYF.

The chain joins TRBV6-1 to TRBJ2-7, with D possibly matching TRBD1 (5 bases). The CDR3 totals 17 residues. Trimming took off 1 base at V and 3 bases at J, with 19 bases between the two ends. CDR1 MNHNS and CDR2 SASEGT come from the germline V gene. CDR3 sequence: CASSEVDGAGRSYEQYF. CDR3 DNA sequence: TGTGCCAGCAGTGAAGTAGATGGAGCAGGGCGAAGCTACGAGCAGTACTTC.

This chain links TRBV11-2 with TRBJ2-3; D possibly corresponds to TRBD2 (6 bases). The CDR3 contains 15 residues. Per germline, CDR1 SGHAT and CDR2 FQNNGV. V was cut by 3 bases and J by 5 bases, with 15 bases left in between. The chain's CDR3 is CASSFSRGSGDTQYF. CDR3 bases: TGTGCCAGCAGCTTCAGTCGGGGGTCGGGAGATACGCAGTATTTT.

The chain couples TRBV28 to TRBJ2-3; 8 bases align to TRBD2. The CDR3 runs to 15 residues. Germline V lookup: CDR1 MDHEN, CDR2 SYDVKM. V lost 6 bases to trimming and J lost 4 bases; unmatched junction nucleotides: 9. CDR3 sequence: CASRTGAGGPDTQYF. The CDR3 nucleotides read TGTGCCAGCAGGACGGGCGCGGGGGGCCCAGATACGCAGTATTTT.

The CDR3 bases are TGTGCCAGCAGTCGTGACAGGGGGCTTCAGCCCCAGCATTTT. Translation gives CASSRDRGLQPQHF. The chain links TRBV14 to TRBJ1-5; TRBD1 matches 10 bases. The CDR3 spans 14 residues. V was clipped by 6 bases and J by 6 bases; unmatched bases: 5. From germline, CDR1 is SGHDN and CDR2 FVKESK.

The chain has TRBV6-1 and TRBJ2-3, with D possibly TRBD2 on 6 matching bases. The V and J ends lost 4 bases and 2 bases respectively, with 10 bases between them. The CDR3 totals 14 residues. Germline V lookup: CDR1 MNHNS, CDR2 SASEGT. The CDR3 sequence is CASSVGLFTDTQYF. As DNA, the CDR3 is TGTGCCAGCAGTGTGGGACTCTTCACAGATACGCAGTATTTT.

The CDR3 is CASSSRTGGFSDGYTF. CDR3 nucleotide sequence: TGTGCCAGCAGCTCCAGGACAGGGGGGTTTTCGGATGGCTACACCTTC. The genes are TRBV7-9 and TRBJ1-2, with 10 bases matching TRBD1. The CDR3 consists of 16 residues. Germline values: CDR1 SEHNR, CDR2 FQNEAQ (reference sequence). After removal of 4 bases from V and 6 bases from J, the junction contained 11 bases not matched to a gene.

The chain carries TRBV5-4 and TRBJ2-5; tentative D call: TRBD1 (7 bases). Germline-derived CDR1 and CDR2 are SGHNT and YYREEE (reference sequence). Trimming left V 0 bases short and J 2 bases short, with 14 bases between. This CDR3 has 16 residues. The CDR3 sequence is CASSLGQGGLQETQYF. The CDR3 DNA sequence: TGTGCCAGCAGCTTGGGGCAGGGGGGACTTCAAGAGACCCAGTACTTC. Based on the CDR3 plus reference TRBV5-4 and TRBJ2-5, the full variable domain is ETGVTQSPTHLIKTRGQQVTLRCSSQSGHNTVSWYQQALGQGPQFIFQYYREEENGRGNFPPRFSGLQFPNYSSELNVNALELDDSALYLCASSLGQGGLQETQYFGPGTRLLVL.

This clone occurred once. This chain uses TRBV18 with TRBJ2-5; 10 nucleotides align to TRBD2. There are 17 residues in the CDR3. Per germline, CDR1 KGHSH and CDR2 LQKENI. The V segment lost 0 bases and the J segment 5 bases; nucleotides outside the gene matches: 9. The CDR3 nucleotides read TGTGCCAGCTCACCACCACGTTCAGCGGGAGGGAGGGAGACCCAGTACTTC. Amino acids: CASSPPRSAGGRETQYF.

The rearrangement joins TRBV7-2 to TRBJ1-2; possible D gene TRBD1, 6 bases. This CDR3 is built from 12 residues. Trimming left V 3 bases short and J 7 bases short, with 9 bases between. Per the germline V gene, CDR1 is SGHTA and CDR2 is FQGNSA. CDR3 coding DNA: TGTGCCAGCAGCTTGAGGGGGGGTGGCTACACCTTC. Translated: CASSLRGGGYTF.

The V and J genes are TRBV10-3 and TRBJ2-3; maybe TRBD1 (6 bases). There are 14 residues in the CDR3. The germline V gene encodes CDR1 ENHRY and CDR2 SYGVKD. Trimming left V 6 bases short and J 3 bases short, with 13 bases between. The CDR3 nucleotides read TGTGCCATCAGCTCAGGGGTCTTGACAGATACGCAGTATTTT. Translated, it gives CAISSGVLTDTQYF.

The chain carries TRBV5-6 and TRBJ2-3, with D maybe TRBD2 (5 bases). CDR1 is SGHDT, CDR2 YYEEEE, per germline. V dropped 5 bases and J dropped 1 base, with 8 bases sitting between them. The CDR3 sequence is 13 residues long. The CDR3: CASRSSGTDTQYF. The CDR3 nucleotides read TGTGCCAGCAGGAGTAGCGGCACAGATACGCAGTATTTT.

This sequence joins TRBV28 and TRBJ2-3; TRBD2 matches 9 bases. The CDR3 contains 14 residues. J gave up 1 base and V 8 bases, and 4 bases lay outside the gene matches. CDR1 is MDHEN and CDR2 is SYDVKM in the germline V gene. The CDR3 loop is CASSGGRGTDTQYF. CDR3 DNA sequence: TGTGCCAGCTCAGGCGGGAGGGGCACAGATACGCAGTATTTT.

This chain connects TRBV4-1 to TRBJ2-2; 14 bases agree with TRBD2. Germline trimming cut 1 base from V and 1 base from J; bases unmatched to any gene: 5. This CDR3 is 19 amino acids long. The V gene's germline CDR1 is MGHRA and CDR2 YSYEKL. CDR3 protein: CASSQGLAGGVKNTGELFF. Written as DNA, the CDR3 is TGCGCCAGCAGCCAAGGACTAGCGGGGGGGGTAAAGAACACCGGGGAGCTGTTTTTT.